This section outlines one T cell receptor beta chain sequence together with its context. This sample is part of a study of Graves' ophthalmopathy and Graves' hyperthyroidism. CDR1 and CDR2 (germline): SGHRS, YFSETQ. J gave up 5 bases and V 1 base, and 17 bases lay outside the gene matches. The CDR3 length is 20 residues. Scientists amplified the TCR beta CDR3 regions from RNA transcripts. HTBI primers were used in a first-round RT-PCR, which preceded a second-round multiplex PCR. One entry per CDR3 protein, called by TCRdb with MiXCR from the multiplex PCR reads. Of around 22,000 distinct CDR3 sequences in the sample, around 50% were seen once.

The source of this sequence is an adult woman with stable Graves' hyperthyroidism. The J gene is TRBJ2-4, the V gene TRBV5-1; 11 bases are shared with TRBD1. The specimen was peripheral blood. For the CDR3, the DNA is TGCGCCAGCAGCTTGCTGTCCGGGACAGGGGGATCCGGATGCGAAAACATTCAGTACTTC. It is translated as CASSLLSGTGGSGCENIQYF.